These 7 T cell receptor beta chains were sequenced from one sample in a study of blood T cell repertoires in COVID-19. Data came from immunoSEQ multiplex PCR; TCRdb stores just in-frame clones and leaves some out. This sample carries 300,000 to 350,000 clones, around 91% of them seen once, and the ten largest clones take roughly 3%. Sequenced: peripheral blood. These receptors came from a woman aged 18-29 years who had recovered from COVID-19.

This clone occurred a few times. V is TRBV12-3 or TRBV12-4 and J is TRBJ2-3; 10 bases are shared with TRBD2. V shed 4 bases and J 6 bases; nucleotides not matched to a gene: 1. The CDR3 runs 13 residues. CDR3 nucleotide sequence: TGTGCCAGCAGTTCTAGCGGGAGTGATACGCAGTATTTT. Translation: CASSSSGSDTQYF.

The CDR3 here is CASSPGQGFYEQYV. CDR3 in DNA: TGTGCCAGCAGTCCCGGACAGGGGTTCTACGAGCAGTACGTC. The V call is TRBV27, the J call TRBJ2-7; 9 bases are shared with TRBD1. Losses at the gene ends were 5 bases for V and 3 bases for J; bases not matched to a gene: 5. The germline CDR1 and CDR2 sequences are MNHEY and SMNVEV (reference sequence). The CDR3 consists of 14 residues.

The rearrangement links TRBV6-5 to TRBJ1-5; D may be TRBD1 (5 bases). The CDR3 sequence is 13 residues long. The germline V and J ends were trimmed by 4 bases and 4 bases, with 8 bases remaining between them. Germline assignment: CDR1 MNHEY and CDR2 SVGAGI. Here the CDR3 DNA reads TGTGCCAGCAGTTTATCAGGGAATCAGCCCCAGCATTTT. This codes for CASSLSGNQPQHF.

V and J are TRBV7-2 and TRBJ2-5; 8 bases are a match to TRBD2. The CDR3 runs 15 residues. Germline V gene sequence: CDR1 SGHTA, CDR2 FQGNSA. The junction had 9 bases not matched to a gene; V was cut back by 4 bases and J by 5 bases. The CDR3 nucleotides are TGTGCCAGCAGCTCGGGGAGCGGGAGTCGGGAGACCCAGTACTTC. This codes for CASSSGSGSRETQYF.

The chain links TRBV7-2 to TRBJ1-1; D possibly corresponds to TRBD1 (6 bases). Germline V gene lookup returns CDR1 SGHTA and CDR2 FQGNSA. CDR3 length equals 15 residues. Trimming pared 1 base from V and 5 bases from J, leaving 14 bases between. The chain's CDR3 is CASSLGGGSGTEAFF. The CDR3 region has the DNA TGTGCCAGCAGCTTAGGGGGGGGCTCTGGGACTGAAGCTTTCTTT.

The genes are TRBV7-9 and TRBJ2-5; a weak D match, TRBD1 (6 bases). The CDR3 is made up of 15 amino acids. Between the trimmed V and J ends, which lost 2 bases and 3 bases, there was a span of 13 bases. Germline V gene lookup returns CDR1 SEHNR and CDR2 FQNEAQ (reference sequence). DNA for the CDR3: TGTGCCAGCAGCTTAATTACAGGGAGAGAAGAGACCCAGTACTTC. It is translated as CASSLITGREETQYF.

CDR3 nucleotides: TGTGCCAGCAGTCCGGGACAGAGTAATGAAAAACTGTTTTTT. It yields the protein CASSPGQSNEKLFF. V usage is TRBV9 and J usage is TRBJ1-4, with 7 nucleotides matching TRBD1. The CDR3 is made up of 14 amino acids. V gave up 5 bases and J gave up 4 bases; unmatched junction bases: 5. Germline values: CDR1 SGDLS, CDR2 YYNGEE.